This T cell receptor (beta chain) came from a study of T-cell reconstitution after alpha-beta-depleted transplantation in children. Study outcomes and limitations: Some patients owed their high day-60 TCRbeta diversity to surviving recipient T cells and thymic progenitors. By one year post-transplant, T-cell counts and diversity largely arose from T cells that were newly produced. Alpha-beta T cells about two months after transplant reportedly derived from several hundred expanded graft clones.

This clonotype was seen ten or more times. Its antigen is unknown. This sample's TCRbeta library carried unique molecular identifier barcodes. TCRdb ran MiXCR on the PCR reads and lists one entry per CDR3 protein. The profile shows about 870,000 distinct CDR3 sequences, roughly 15% of them singletons. CDR3 length: 11 residues. Trimming pared 4 bases from V and 5 bases from J, leaving 5 bases between. Per germline, CDR1 SNHLY and CDR2 FYNNEI. J is TRBJ2-5 and V is TRBV2, with D hard to call. This sequence was found in a male patient between 10 and 17 years old who had a stem cell transplant for acute lymphoblastic leukemia, so the T cells may come from the graft donor. The sample consisted of PBMCs, mostly from graft donor cells, taken 360 days after TCRalphabeta/CD19-depleted stem cell transplant. The CDR3 spells CASSVVETQYF. The CDR3 DNA sequence: TGTGCCAGCAGTGTGGTGGAGACCCAGTACTTC.